These 13 T cell receptor beta chains were sequenced from one sample in a study of T cells in Graves' hyperthyroidism and ophthalmopathy. Amplification yielded TCR beta CDR3 regions, with RNA transcripts as the source. Researchers ran a first-round RT-PCR on the TCR CDR3 using the HTBI primer set. MiXCR, run by TCRdb on the multiplex PCR reads, gives a single entry per CDR3 protein. This sample carries over 650,000 distinct CDR3 sequences, over 15% of them seen once, and the ten largest clones take under 8.5%. Input material: blood. Every receptor here comes from a man aged 18 to 30 with Graves' hyperthyroidism.

The chain carries TRBV19 and TRBJ2-3, with 10 bases that match TRBD2. Per the germline V gene, CDR1 is LNHDA and CDR2 is SQIVND (reference sequence). J was trimmed by 0 bases and V by 6 bases; bases with no gene match: 6. CDR3 size: 16 residues. The CDR3 coding sequence is TGTGCCAGTAGAACCCAGACTAGCGGGAGCACAGATACGCAGTATTTT. Translated, it gives CASRTQTSGSTDTQYF.

The CDR3 protein is CASSLVAGLYRGYTF. The CDR3 DNA sequence: TGTGCCAGCAGCTTGGTGGCAGGGCTCTATCGCGGCTACACCTTC. The chain employs TRBV5-4 and TRBJ1-2, with a possible D match to TRBD1 (5 bases). Germline-derived CDR1 and CDR2 are SGHNT and YYREEE (reference sequence). The CDR3 is 15 amino acids. With 0 bases removed from V and 8 bases from J, the gap between germline ends came to 17 bases.

Ten or more counts support this clonotype. The genes are TRBV28 and TRBJ2-5; D gene unclear. V was trimmed by 7 bases and J by 1 base, leaving 13 bases between them. The CDR3 sequence is 14 residues long. Per the germline V gene, CDR1 is MDHEN and CDR2 is SYDVKM. The CDR3 DNA is TGTGCCAGCACCCTCGGACGGTTCCAAGAGACCCAGTACTTC. This translates into CASTLGRFQETQYF.

The CDR3 DNA is TGTGCCAGCAGCTTTAAACAGGGGGTAATTGAAAAACTGTTTTTT. Protein sequence: CASSFKQGVIEKLFF. The chain is built from TRBV11-2 and TRBJ1-4, with TRBD1 identical over 8 bases. This CDR3 region has 15 residues. Germline-derived CDR1 and CDR2 are SGHAT and FQNNGV. V shed 3 bases, J shed 7 bases, and the junction held 7 bases outside the gene matches.

This clonotype was found many times. The chain is built from TRBV27 and TRBJ2-1; D perhaps matches TRBD2 (6 bases). V shed 6 bases and J shed 0 bases, with 15 bases lying between them. Germline V gives CDR1 MNHEY, CDR2 SMNVEV (reference sequence). The CDR3 spans 16 residues. CDR3 nucleotide sequence: TGTGCCAGCAGCTTAGCCGGGGGAAGCTCCTACAATGAGCAGTTCTTC. This codes for CASSLAGGSSYNEQFF.

To note about this clonotype: One base away lies a much larger clone, so this may be a sequencing read error. V usage is TRBV6-5 and J usage is TRBJ2-1, with TRBD1 matching 7 bases. The J call may be faulty, since TRBJ2-7 better matches the DNA end. Germline lookup yields CDR1 MNHEY and CDR2 SVGAGI. This CDR3 has 16 residues. This CDR3 is CASSYPKGANYNEQYF. The CDR3 nucleotides read TGTGCCAGCAGTTACCCTAAGGGGGCTAACTACAATGAGCAGTACTTC.

This clonotype appeared many times. The gene calls are TRBV27 and TRBJ2-7; TRBD2 matches at 9 bases. The CDR3 runs to 15 residues. CDR1 and CDR2 (germline): MNHEY, SMNVEV (reference sequence). Losses at the gene ends were 3 bases for V and 6 bases for J; bases not matched to a gene: 9. In DNA form, the CDR3 reads TGTGCCAGCAGTTTTTCCGGGACTAGCCCCACCGAGCAGTACTTC. It translates to CASSFSGTSPTEQYF.

This clonotype has at least ten counts. The chain joins TRBV28 to TRBJ1-3; maybe TRBD1 (5 bases). V was clipped by 5 bases and J by 3 bases, with 8 bases between them. This CDR3 spans 13 amino acids. Germline V gene data show CDR1 as MDHEN and CDR2 as SYDVKM. This chain's CDR3 is CASSRQIGNTIYF. The CDR3 region has the DNA TGTGCCAGCAGTCGACAGATTGGAAACACCATATATTTT.

The table lists this clonotype with many counts. Sequence at one end of the junction differs from germline and may be a read error. The chain links TRBV7-7 to TRBJ2-1; maybe TRBD2 (6 bases). CDR1 is SSHAT, CDR2 FNYEAQ, per germline (reference sequence). There are 13 residues in the CDR3. The CDR3 here is CASSSGTVNEQFF. CDR3 coding DNA: TGTGCTAGCAGCTCCGGGACTGTCAATGAGCAGTTCTTC.

This clonotype was counted at least ten times. The gene calls are TRBV6-1 and TRBJ2-1; possible D gene TRBD1, 5 bases. The V gene's germline CDR1 is MNHNS and CDR2 SASEGT. Between the trimmed V and J ends, which lost 6 bases and 3 bases, there was a span of 15 bases. The CDR3 is 15 amino acids. CDR3 coding DNA: TGTGCCAGCAGATTAGGGGTTACTAACTACAATGAGCAGTTCTTC. Its translation is CASRLGVTNYNEQFF.

The chain employs TRBV7-8 and TRBJ2-3; 14 bases are a match to TRBD2. Germline loops: CDR1 SGHVS, CDR2 FQNEAQ. CDR3 length: 17 amino acids. The trim removed 4 bases at V and 4 bases at J, leaving 7 bases unmatched. The DNA of the CDR3 is TGTGCCAGCAGCTCTCGACTAGCGGGAGGGGTTGCAGATACGCAGTATTTT. This codes for CASSSRLAGGVADTQYF.

There are many counts of this clonotype. The V and J genes are TRBV20-1 and TRBJ2-1, with 9 bases aligning to TRBD2. Trimming took 3 bases from V and 4 from J; bases not matched to a gene: 4. This CDR3 spans 14 amino acids. Per germline, CDR1 DFQATT and CDR2 SNEGSKA (reference sequence). In DNA form, the CDR3 reads TGCAGTGCTAGTTGGACTAGCGATTACAATGAGCAGTTCTTC. It translates to CSASWTSDYNEQFF.

This clonotype was observed a few times. CDR3 region: CASSLSGTSGDYEQYF. As DNA, the CDR3 is TGTGCCAGCAGCCTCTCCGGGACTAGCGGTGACTACGAGCAGTACTTC. The genes are TRBV3-2 and TRBJ2-7; whether TRBD2, the table's D call, matches the DNA was not checked. TRBV3-2 is classified as a pseudogene. This CDR3 has 16 residues.